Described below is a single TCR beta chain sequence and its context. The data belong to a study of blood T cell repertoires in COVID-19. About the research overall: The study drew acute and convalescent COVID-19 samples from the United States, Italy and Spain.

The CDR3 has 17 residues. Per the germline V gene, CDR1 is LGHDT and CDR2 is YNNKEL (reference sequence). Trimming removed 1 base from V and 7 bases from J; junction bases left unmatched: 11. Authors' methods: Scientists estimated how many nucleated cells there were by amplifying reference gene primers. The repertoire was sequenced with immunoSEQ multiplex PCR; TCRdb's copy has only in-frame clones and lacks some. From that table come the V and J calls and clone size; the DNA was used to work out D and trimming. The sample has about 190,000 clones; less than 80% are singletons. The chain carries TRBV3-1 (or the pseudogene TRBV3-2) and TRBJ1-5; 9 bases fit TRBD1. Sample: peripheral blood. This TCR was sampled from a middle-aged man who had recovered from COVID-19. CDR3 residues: CASSQGEGQGRWQPQHF. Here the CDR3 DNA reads TGTGCCAGCAGCCAAGGCGAGGGACAGGGAAGGTGGCAGCCCCAGCATTTT.